One and the same sample provided the 9 T cell receptor beta chains below, sequenced in a study of response to subunit inactivated influenza vaccine. TCRdb re-derived calls from the RT-PCR reads in MiXCR, one entry per CDR3 protein. In the table there are 450,000 to 600,000 distinct CDR3 sequences, 16% of which are singletons. The sequencing here drew on CD4+ T cells sorted from PBMCs, taken about 23 months after vaccination. These TCRs come from a man aged 50-75 years who received an inactivated influenza vaccine.

This clonotype has more than one count but fewer than ten. The chain employs TRBV6-1 and TRBJ2-1; TRBD1 agrees at 8 bases. Germline CDR1 and CDR2: MNHNS and SASEGT. The CDR3 has 15 residues. J gave up 8 bases and V 6 bases, and 12 bases lay outside the gene matches. The CDR3 sequence: CASRSPGTGLHEQFF. The CDR3 nucleotides read TGTGCCAGCAGAAGCCCCGGGACAGGACTTCATGAGCAGTTCTTC.

This clonotype showed up many times. The DNA for the CDR3 is TGTGCCAGCAGTGACCCCTACGAGCAGTACTTC. It yields the protein CASSDPYEQYF. The gene calls are TRBV3-1 and TRBJ2-7; no firm D call. Germline V gene lookup returns CDR1 LGHDT and CDR2 YNNKEL (reference sequence). The CDR3 totals 11 residues. Trimming took off 6 bases at V and 2 bases at J, with 5 bases between the two ends.

This clonotype turned up a few times. V and J are TRBV20-1 and TRBJ1-6; TRBD1 agrees at 10 bases. The germline CDR1 and CDR2 sequences are DFQATT and SNEGSKA (reference sequence). V was pared by 3 bases and J by 0 bases, with 8 bases of the junction left unmatched. The CDR3 length is 18 residues. CDR3 in DNA: TGCAGTGCTAGGGGACAGGGGACCGCAAGCTCCTATAATTCACCCCTCCACTTT. Translation gives CSARGQGTASSYNSPLHF.

The V call is TRBV5-1, the J call TRBJ1-4; 10 bases agree with TRBD1. Trimming cost V 5 bases and J 7 bases; bases outside gene matches: 5. Per germline, CDR1 SGHRS and CDR2 YFSETQ. The CDR3 is made up of 14 amino acids. In nucleotides, the CDR3 is TGCGCCAGCAGACCCGGGACAGGGGTTGAAAAACTGTTTTTT. Translated, it gives CASRPGTGVEKLFF.

This clonotype was detected only a few times. This chain joins TRBV4-3 and TRBJ2-1; the match to TRBD2 covers 10 bases. Germline V gene sequence: CDR1 LGHNA, CDR2 YSLEER. CDR3 length equals 17 residues. V shed 0 bases and J 5 bases; nucleotides not matched to a gene: 7. As DNA, the CDR3 is TGCGCCAGCAGCCAAGATCTTCGACTAGCGGGTAACAATGAGCAGTTCTTC. It yields the protein CASSQDLRLAGNNEQFF.

The chain links TRBV5-1 to TRBJ2-1; the match to TRBD2 covers 8 bases. This CDR3 region has 15 residues. The V and J ends lost 4 bases and 2 bases, in that order; junction bases with no gene match: 5. Germline CDR1 reads SGHRS; CDR2 reads YFSETQ. CDR3 bases: TGCGCCAGCAGCATTAGCGGGAACACCTACAATGAGCAGTTCTTC. Translating it yields CASSISGNTYNEQFF.

This chain uses TRBV10-3 with TRBJ2-3; D is tentatively TRBD1 or TRBD2 (6 bases each). V dropped 5 bases and J dropped 3 bases, with 18 bases sitting between them. The CDR3 is made up of 16 amino acids. CDR1 ENHRY and CDR2 SYGVKD come from the germline V gene. The CDR3 sequence: CAISSVGGARTDTQYF. CDR3 DNA: TGTGCCATCAGTTCCGTGGGGGGCGCTCGAACAGATACGCAGTATTTT.

This clonotype has more than one count but fewer than ten. V usage is TRBV12-3 or TRBV12-4 and J usage is TRBJ1-3; 9 nucleotides line up with TRBD1. V trimming: 6 bases; J trimming: 4 bases; junction bases outside the gene matches: 1. The CDR3 covers 13 residues. The CDR3 loop reads CASRTGGGNTIYF. The CDR3 DNA reads as TGTGCCAGCAGGACAGGGGGAGGAAACACCATATATTTT.

In its sample, this clonotype was seen many times. The J gene is TRBJ2-5, the V gene TRBV12-3 or TRBV12-4; D remains unclear. The CDR3 runs 13 residues. Trimming shortened V by 8 bases and J by 4 bases, and 14 bases separated the two germline ends. This chain's CDR3 is CASARNDRETQYF. The CDR3 DNA sequence: TGTGCCAGCGCACGCAATGATAGAGAGACCCAGTACTTC.